One and the same sample provided the 26 T cell receptor beta chains below, sequenced in a study of cytomegalovirus exposure and HLA in healthy donors. Vbeta (60) and Jbeta (13) primers were used in the PCR. The repertoire was sequenced with immunoSEQ multiplex PCR; TCRdb's copy has only in-frame clones and lacks some. Here the sample spans about 130,000 clones, 70% to 75% being singletons. Sequencing was carried out using PBMCs. These receptor sequences come from a man between 25 and 39 years old in good health and CMV-seronegative.

The gene calls are TRBV5-6 and TRBJ2-7; 9 bases map to TRBD2. V lost 3 bases and J lost 4; bases outside the gene matches: 5. Germline CDR1 reads SGHDT; CDR2 reads YYEEEE. The CDR3 covers 14 residues. The CDR3, as DNA: TGTGCCAGCAGCTCGTTGGCGGGGGGGTACGAGCAGTACTTC. Translated, it gives CASSSLAGGYEQYF.

The gene calls are TRBV27 and TRBJ2-3, with a tentative D call TRBD2 (5 bases). Trimming pared 2 bases from V and 9 bases from J, leaving 9 bases between. CDR3 length: 12 amino acids. CDR1 and CDR2 (germline): MNHEY, SMNVEV (reference sequence). Here the CDR3 DNA reads TGTGCCAGCAGTTTAAGTTCGGGGACGCAGTATTTT. The encoded protein is CASSLSSGTQYF.

This chain joins TRBV5-8 and TRBJ1-1; no clear D gene. Per the germline V gene, CDR1 is SGHTS and CDR2 is YDEGEE. The length of the CDR3 is 12 residues. Trimming removed 1 base from V and 3 bases from J, with 4 bases in between. The CDR3 nucleotides read TGTGCCAGCAGCTTGTTCGACACTGAAGCTTTCTTT. Translation gives CASSLFDTEAFF. Using reference TRBV5-8 and TRBJ1-1 for the parts outside the CDR3, the full variable domain is EAGVTQSPTHLIKTRGQQATLRCSPISGHTSVYWYQQALGLGLQFLLWYDEGEERNRGNFPPRFSGRQFPNYSSELNVNALELEDSALYLCASSLFDTEAFFGQGTRLTVV.

The DNA for the CDR3 is TGCGCCAGCAGCCAAGATCCATCATCCTACGAGCAGTACTTC. It codes for CASSQDPSSYEQYF. The chain recombines TRBV4-1 with TRBJ2-7, with D unresolved. Germline V gives CDR1 MGHRA, CDR2 YSYEKL. Trimming left V 0 bases short and J 1 base short, with 7 bases between. The CDR3 has 14 amino acids.

The CDR3 is CASEYQGSPEAFF. The CDR3 region has the DNA TGTGCCAGCGAATATCAGGGTTCCCCTGAAGCTTTCTTT. V gene TRBV7-9 combines with J gene TRBJ1-1; weak D call: TRBD1 (5 bases). The CDR3 has 13 residues. Germline CDR1 SEHNR, CDR2 FQNEAQ (reference sequence). Trimming stripped 8 bases from V and 6 bases from J, with 16 bases between.

V gene TRBV6-5 combines with J gene TRBJ2-7, with 9 bases matching TRBD1. The CDR3 totals 15 residues. V gave up 7 bases and J gave up 2 bases; unmatched junction bases: 9. CDR1 and CDR2 from the germline V gene are MNHEY and SVGAGI. Here the CDR3 reads CASTNHRGRAYEQYF. As DNA, the CDR3 is TGTGCCAGCACAAACCACAGGGGGCGAGCCTACGAGCAGTACTTC.

This clone was detected once. The V call is TRBV7-6, the J call TRBJ1-5; TRBD1 matches 7 bases. The CDR3 consists of 18 residues. Germline lookup yields CDR1 SGHVS and CDR2 FNYEAQ. Unmatched junction bases numbered 9, after V lost 1 base and J lost 0 bases. The CDR3 loop is CASSLVDRVVYSNQPQHF. DNA for the CDR3: TGTGCCAGCAGCTTAGTTGACAGGGTGGTCTATAGCAATCAGCCCCAGCATTTT.

The V call is TRBV9, the J call TRBJ2-5, with 10 bases matching TRBD1. CDR1 is SGDLS, CDR2 YYNGEE, per germline. The V and J ends lost 4 bases and 2 bases, in that order; junction bases with no gene match: 2. CDR3 length equals 14 residues. In DNA form, the CDR3 reads TGTGCCAGCAGCCCGGGACAGGGGCAAGAGACCCAGTACTTC. Translating gives CASSPGQGQETQYF.

This clone occurred a few times. The junction departs from germline at one end; a sequencing error may be responsible. The chain couples TRBV2 to TRBJ2-7, with TRBD2 matching over 9 bases. CDR1 and CDR2 (germline): SNHLY, FYNNEI. The CDR3 totals 14 residues. CDR3: CASRLGLASHEQYF. The CDR3 coding sequence is TGTGCCAGCAGGTTGGGACTAGCCTCCCACGAGCAGTACTTC.

V usage is TRBV5-4 and J usage is TRBJ2-7; 7 bases match TRBD1. V was clipped by 2 bases and J by 2 bases; unmatched bases: 7. CDR1 is SGHNT, CDR2 YYREEE, per germline (reference sequence). There are 15 residues in the CDR3. The CDR3 sequence: CASSFSGQSAYEQYF. The CDR3 coding sequence is TGTGCCAGCAGCTTTTCGGGACAGTCCGCCTACGAGCAGTACTTC.

The CDR3 sequence: CASSLMGQNSNQPQHF. In DNA, the CDR3 is TGTGCCAGCAGTTTAATGGGACAGAATAGCAATCAGCCCCAGCATTTT. This chain connects TRBV28 to TRBJ1-5; 7 bases are shared with TRBD1. J was trimmed by 0 bases and V by 2 bases; bases with no gene match: 4. CDR1 is MDHEN, CDR2 SYDVKM, per germline. The CDR3 covers 16 residues.

This clone was recorded only once. V is TRBV28 and J is TRBJ2-5, with 9 positions matching TRBD1. This CDR3 comprises 12 residues. The germline V gene has CDR1 MDHEN and CDR2 SYDVKM. V dropped 9 bases and J dropped 7; count of bases not matched to a gene: 6. The CDR3 DNA reads as TGTGCCAGTACAGGGGGCGCGGGGACCCAGTACTTC. Translated, it gives CASTGGAGTQYF.

This chain connects TRBV7-9 to TRBJ2-3, with 9 positions matching TRBD1. The CDR3 covers 14 residues. The trim removed 4 bases at V and 4 bases at J, leaving 3 bases unmatched. The germline V gene has CDR1 SEHNR and CDR2 FQNEAQ (reference sequence). CDR3 amino acids: CASSYTGGADTQYF. The CDR3 coding sequence is TGTGCCAGCAGCTACACAGGGGGCGCAGATACGCAGTATTTT.

This clone has more than one count but fewer than ten. The chain combines TRBV7-9 with TRBJ2-7, with 7 bases fitting TRBD1. The length of the CDR3 is 14 residues. With 3 bases clipped from V and 7 bases from J, the junction kept 9 bases outside the gene matches. Germline assignment: CDR1 SEHNR and CDR2 FQNEAQ (reference sequence). The CDR3 protein is CASSLDRWGSEQYF. For the CDR3, the DNA is TGTGCCAGCAGCTTGGACAGGTGGGGTTCGGAGCAGTACTTC. The entire variable domain, with the rest obtained from reference TRBV7-9 and TRBJ2-7, is as follows: DTGVSQNPRHKITKRGQNVTFRCDPISEHNRLYWYRQTLGQGPEFLTYFQNEAQLEKSRLLSDRFSAERPKGSFSTLEIQRTEQGDSAMYLCASSLDRWGSEQYFGPGTRLTVT.

The chain uses TRBV18 and TRBJ2-6; the D is unclear. The CDR3 has 14 residues. The V gene's germline CDR1 is KGHSH and CDR2 LQKENI. The V end was cut by 6 bases, the J end by 2 bases, with 8 bases between. The CDR3 region is CASSPGAGANVLTF. The DNA for the CDR3 is TGTGCCAGCTCGCCAGGAGCTGGGGCCAACGTCCTGACTTTC.

The chain joins TRBV6-1 to TRBJ1-5; possibly TRBD1 for D (6 bases). Per the germline V gene, CDR1 is MNHNS and CDR2 is SASEGT. The length of the CDR3 is 13 residues. Trimming cost V 7 bases and J 6 bases, with 13 bases left between them. The CDR3 here is CASTIQGTQPQHF. The CDR3 DNA is TGTGCCAGCACGATTCAGGGGACTCAGCCCCAGCATTTT.

This clone was seen a handful of times. The rearrangement links TRBV10-2 to TRBJ1-1; a weak D match, TRBD1 (6 bases). Per the germline V gene, CDR1 is WSHSY and CDR2 is SAAADI. Trimming shortened V by 6 bases and J by 1 base, and 12 bases separated the two germline ends. This CDR3 contains 14 residues. CDR3 bases: TGCGCCAGCAGACCTGGACAGCGGAACACTGAAGCTTTCTTT. This sequence encodes CASRPGQRNTEAFF.

J is TRBJ2-7 and V is TRBV6-4, with 12 nucleotides matching TRBD2. CDR1 is MRHNA and CDR2 is SNTAGT in the germline V gene. Losses at the gene ends were 7 bases for V and 3 bases for J; bases not matched to a gene: 4. The CDR3 runs 14 residues. In DNA form, the CDR3 reads TGTGCCAGCATCCCGACTAGCGGGGGCTACGAGCAGTACTTC. It translates to CASIPTSGGYEQYF.

This chain connects TRBV6-5 to TRBJ2-7, with D tentatively TRBD1 (6 bases). V lost 5 bases, J lost 5 bases, and 10 bases lay in between. Germline loops: CDR1 MNHEY, CDR2 SVGAGI. The CDR3 spans 12 residues. CDR3: CASSTTGNEQYF. The CDR3 DNA reads as TGTGCCAGCAGTACTACAGGGAACGAGCAGTACTTC.

This chain joins TRBV18 and TRBJ2-2; 11 nucleotides line up with TRBD1. Germline CDR1 and CDR2: KGHSH and LQKENI. This CDR3 has 14 residues. J was trimmed by 9 bases and V by 0 bases; bases with no gene match: 0. The CDR3 is CASSPPDRGRELFF. DNA of the CDR3: TGTGCCAGCTCACCACCGGACAGGGGGCGGGAGCTGTTTTTT.

The chain combines TRBV4-1 with TRBJ1-5; 7 bases agree with TRBD1. CDR1 is MGHRA and CDR2 is YSYEKL in the germline V gene. This CDR3 is 15 amino acids long. The V gene end was trimmed by 5 bases and the J gene end by 6 bases; junction bases not matched to a gene: 10. This chain's CDR3 is CASSLKGAGVQPQHF. The CDR3 DNA follows: TGCGCCAGCAGCTTAAAGGGGGCAGGGGTTCAGCCCCAGCATTTT.

V and J are TRBV27 and TRBJ2-7; the D is unclear. Trimming stripped 0 bases from V and 5 bases from J, with 8 bases between. Per the germline V gene, CDR1 is MNHEY and CDR2 is SMNVEV (reference sequence). The CDR3 contains 13 residues. The CDR3 is CASSLSYSDEQYF. Written as DNA, the CDR3 is TGTGCCAGCAGTTTATCTTATTCGGACGAGCAGTACTTC.

The chain carries TRBV5-1 and TRBJ2-6, with TRBD2 as a possible D gene (6 bases). Trimming removed 6 bases at V and 4 bases at J, with 17 bases between. The CDR3 has 16 residues. The germline CDR1 and CDR2 sequences are SGHRS and YFSETQ. The CDR3 DNA is TGCGCCAGCACGGGGCGGAGGGCGCCCGGGGCCAACGTCCTGACTTTC. It is translated as CASTGRRAPGANVLTF. Using reference TRBV5-1 and TRBJ2-6 for the parts outside the CDR3, the full variable domain is KAGVTQTPRYLIKTRGQQVTLSCSPISGHRSVSWYQQTPGQGLQFLFEYFSETQRNKGNFPGRFSGRQFSNSRSEMNVSTLELGDSALYLCASTGRRAPGANVLTFGAGSRLTVL.

The chain is built from TRBV7-3 and TRBJ2-1, with TRBD2 matching 10 bases. With 5 bases clipped from V and 2 bases from J, the junction kept 9 bases outside the gene matches. The CDR3 length is 17 residues. In germline, CDR1 is SGHTA, CDR2 FQGTGA. The CDR3 reads CASSDNELAGTYNEQFF. CDR3 nucleotide sequence: TGTGCCAGCAGCGACAACGAACTAGCGGGGACCTACAATGAGCAGTTCTTC.

This chain uses TRBV5-6 with TRBJ2-1, with TRBD2 matching 9 bases. This CDR3 comprises 17 residues. V shed 0 bases, J shed 4 bases, and the junction held 8 bases outside the gene matches. CDR1 is SGHDT and CDR2 is YYEEEE in the germline V gene. In nucleotides, the CDR3 is TGTGCCAGCAGCTTGGTGGGTGGACTAGCGCGGTACAATGAGCAGTTCTTC. Translated, it gives CASSLVGGLARYNEQFF.

This clone was found a few times. The V gene is TRBV11-2, the J gene TRBJ2-7; 7 nucleotides agree with TRBD1. Germline trimming cut 2 bases from V and 1 base from J; bases unmatched to any gene: 5. The CDR3 consists of 15 residues. From germline, CDR1 is SGHAT and CDR2 FQNNGV. The CDR3 DNA reads TGTGCCAGCAGCTTACTGCCAGGGGGATCCTACGAGCAGTACTTC. Its translation is CASSLLPGGSYEQYF.